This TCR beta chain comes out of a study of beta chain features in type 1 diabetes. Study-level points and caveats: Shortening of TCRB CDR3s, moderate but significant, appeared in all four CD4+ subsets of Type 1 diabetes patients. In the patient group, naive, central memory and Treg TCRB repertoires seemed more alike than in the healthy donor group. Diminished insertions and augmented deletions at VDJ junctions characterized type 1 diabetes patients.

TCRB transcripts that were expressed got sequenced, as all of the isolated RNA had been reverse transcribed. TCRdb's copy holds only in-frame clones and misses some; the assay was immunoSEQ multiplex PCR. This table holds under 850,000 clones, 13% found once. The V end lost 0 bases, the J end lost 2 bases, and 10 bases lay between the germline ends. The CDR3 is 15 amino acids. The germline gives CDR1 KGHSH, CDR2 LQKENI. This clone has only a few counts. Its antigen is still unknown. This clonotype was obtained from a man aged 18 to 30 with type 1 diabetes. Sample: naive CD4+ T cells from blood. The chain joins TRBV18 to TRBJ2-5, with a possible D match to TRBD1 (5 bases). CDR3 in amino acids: CASSPPRQFQETQYF. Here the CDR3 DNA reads TGTGCCAGCTCACCACCGAGACAGTTTCAAGAGACCCAGTACTTC.